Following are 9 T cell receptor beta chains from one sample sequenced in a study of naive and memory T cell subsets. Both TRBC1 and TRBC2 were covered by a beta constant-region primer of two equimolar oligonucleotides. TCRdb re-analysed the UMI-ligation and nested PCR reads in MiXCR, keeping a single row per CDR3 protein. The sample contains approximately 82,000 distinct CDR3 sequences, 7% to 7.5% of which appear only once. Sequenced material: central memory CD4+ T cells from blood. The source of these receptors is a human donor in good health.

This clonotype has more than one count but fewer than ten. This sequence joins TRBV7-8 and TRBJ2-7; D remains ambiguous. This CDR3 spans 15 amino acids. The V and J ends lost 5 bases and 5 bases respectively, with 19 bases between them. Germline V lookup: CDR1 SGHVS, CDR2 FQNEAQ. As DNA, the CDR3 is TGTGCCAGCAGCGACCTACAGAAAAAGGCCAACGAGCAGTACTTC. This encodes CASSDLQKKANEQYF.

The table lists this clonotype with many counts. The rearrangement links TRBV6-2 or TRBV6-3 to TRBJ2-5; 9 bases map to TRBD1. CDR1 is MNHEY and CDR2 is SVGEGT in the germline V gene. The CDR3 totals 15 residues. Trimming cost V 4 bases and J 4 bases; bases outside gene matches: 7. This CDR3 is CASSSAGTGSETQYF. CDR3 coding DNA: TGTGCCAGCAGTTCCGCCGGGACAGGGTCAGAGACCCAGTACTTC.

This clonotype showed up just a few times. The CDR3 bases are TGTGCCAGCAGTCGTCCGGGACTAGCCAATGAGCAGTTCTTC. This gives the protein CASSRPGLANEQFF. This chain connects TRBV6-2 or TRBV6-3 to TRBJ2-1; 9 bases map to TRBD2. The germline V gene has CDR1 MNHEY and CDR2 SVGEGT. V shed 5 bases and J 6 bases; nucleotides not matched to a gene: 5. This CDR3 comprises 14 residues.

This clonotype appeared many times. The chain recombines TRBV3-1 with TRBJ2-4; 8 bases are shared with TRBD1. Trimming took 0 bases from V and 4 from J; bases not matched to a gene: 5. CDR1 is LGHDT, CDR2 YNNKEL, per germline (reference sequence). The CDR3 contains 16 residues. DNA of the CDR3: TGTGCCAGCAGCCAAGATTTGCAGGGGGCGAAAAACATTCAGTACTTC. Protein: CASSQDLQGAKNIQYF.

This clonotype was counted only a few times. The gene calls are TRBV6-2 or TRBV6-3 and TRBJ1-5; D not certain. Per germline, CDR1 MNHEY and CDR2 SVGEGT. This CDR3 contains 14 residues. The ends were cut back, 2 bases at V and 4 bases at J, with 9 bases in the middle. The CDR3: CASSYGSLNQPQHF. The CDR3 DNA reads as TGTGCCAGCAGTTACGGGTCACTAAATCAGCCCCAGCATTTT.

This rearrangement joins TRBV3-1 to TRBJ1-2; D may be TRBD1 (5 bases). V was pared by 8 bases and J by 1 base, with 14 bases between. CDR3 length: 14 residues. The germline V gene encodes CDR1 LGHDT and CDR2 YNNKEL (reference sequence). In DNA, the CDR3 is TGTGCCAGCGGCGGGAGGGGCTATAACTATGGCTACACCTTC. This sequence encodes CASGGRGYNYGYTF.

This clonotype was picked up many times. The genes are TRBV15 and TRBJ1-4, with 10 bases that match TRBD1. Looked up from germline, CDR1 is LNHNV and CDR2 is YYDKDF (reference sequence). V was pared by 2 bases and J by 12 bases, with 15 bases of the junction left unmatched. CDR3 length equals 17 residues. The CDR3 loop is CATSRRDRGPPPKELFF. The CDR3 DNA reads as TGTGCCACCAGCAGACGGGACAGGGGTCCTCCACCGAAGGAACTGTTTTTT.

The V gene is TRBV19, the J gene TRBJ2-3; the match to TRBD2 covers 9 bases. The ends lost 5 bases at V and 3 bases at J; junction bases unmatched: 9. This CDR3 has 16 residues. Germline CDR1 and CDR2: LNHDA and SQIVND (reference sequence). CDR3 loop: CASSSRGSGRTDTQYF. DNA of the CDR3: TGTGCCAGTAGTTCCCGGGGTAGCGGGAGAACAGATACGCAGTATTTT.

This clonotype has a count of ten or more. CDR3 residues: CASSTRQGLAGTQYF. In DNA, the CDR3 is TGTGCCAGCAGCACTAGACAGGGCCTGGCGGGGACCCAGTACTTC. The chain combines TRBV21-1 with TRBJ2-5; the DNA was not compared with TRBD1, the D call given in the table. TRBV21-1 is deemed a pseudogene. This CDR3 spans 15 amino acids.